The present entry profiles one TCR beta chain with its context. This clone was recorded only once. The antigen it binds to is not known. Qualities for individual bases were not recorded, and no much larger clone is one base off. One collaborating source in Seattle enrolled patients during active infection and followed them longitudinally through the course of disease. Collaborating institutions collected whole blood in K2EDTA tubes following their own protocols. For TCRbeta analysis, collaborators shipped samples in one of three forms: frozen whole blood, isolated PBMCs, or DNA extracted from either of those sample types. These data belong to a study of blood T cell repertoires in COVID-19 (dated by TCRdb to about 2020). With respect to the entire study: The collaborator samples originated in the United States, Italy and Spain and spanned the acute and convalescent phases of COVID-19. The prospective study material was composed of cDNA or gDNA derived from T cells, B-cell-depleted T cells, or PBMCs. Subjects who had been exposed to COVID-19, were actively infected with it, or had recovered from it provided the deeply sampled blood TCRbeta repertoires that made up the dataset. The repertoires were released in a freely available public database intended as a resource for research on the immune response to SARS-CoV-2. Samples came from the ongoing ImmuneRACE study (first 160 participants) plus 1,254 subjects from 6 global collaborators. Sample metadata almost always included a de-identified subject ID, COVID-19 status, age in years and sex. Where HLA class I and class II types were available, the types were taken from metadata supplied by the sample provider, not from assay-based typing. Here is what the overall study found, with its caveats: Clinical and demographic metadata were provided uncurated, with the amount varying by source and participant.

The immunoSEQ Assay, a bias-controlled multiplex PCR, was used to amplify TCRbeta CDR3 regions from genomic DNA. Per the original workflow: The number of nucleated cells in each sample was estimated by amplification of reference gene primers within the assay. Sequence reads were collapsed and filtered to measure the absolute abundance of every unique TCRbeta CDR3 rearrangement. Productive Simpson clonality was computed per sample as the square root of Simpson's diversity index over productive rearrangements. TCRdb retrieved this table from immuneACCESS and kept in-frame rearrangements only. Not all clones are present; in checked studies, unresolved V genes account for under half, and no reason is known for the remainder. Clone size and V and J calls were adopted from that table, with D and trimming inferred from the DNA. The sample profile shows 100,000 to 150,000 clones; about 90% of them were found once. The ten largest make up around 4% of the sample.

Trimmed from V: 5 bases; trimmed from J: 0 bases; junction bases lacking a gene match: 6. As encoded in the germline V gene (reference sequence), CDR1 is LNHDA while CDR2 is SQIVND. The cysteine opens and the phenylalanine closes a CDR3 of 16 amino acids. Only the CDR3 part of the read is kept: 48 bases, read in frame from the first base. This sequence originates from an older woman with COVID-19, enrolled during active disease. The sample comprised peripheral blood. This chain joins TRBV19 to TRBJ2-1, with TRBD2 identical over 8 junction bases. CDR3 loop: CASSPVAGSSYNEQFF. The DNA sequence is given as TGTGCCAGTAGTCCAGTAGCGGGGAGCTCCTACAATGAGCAGTTCTTC.